The 5 T cell receptor beta chains reported below all come from one sample, sequenced in a study of a mutant IDH1 vaccine in newly diagnosed glioma. What these receptors recognize is not known. Regarding time point: week 23, last vaccination. Vaccinated patients received 300 ug of mutant IDH1 20-mer peptide per dose, with topical imiquimod. Sequencing was performed with immunoSEQ multiplex PCR; in TCRdb, only in-frame clones are kept and a portion is missing. In the table there are approximately 45,000 clones, 75% to 95% of which are singletons. The specimen comprised PBMCs, sampled from a glioma patient whose treatment included an IDH1 peptide vaccine. These receptors were taken from a middle-aged man with glioma.

The chain links TRBV2 to TRBJ2-7; TRBD2 agrees at 7 bases. V lost 5 bases to trimming and J lost 2 bases; unmatched junction nucleotides: 6. CDR3 length: 14 amino acids. Per the germline V gene, CDR1 is SNHLY and CDR2 is FYNNEI. The CDR3 DNA is TGTGCCAGCAGTCCCAGCGGGACCGCCTACGAGCAGTACTTC. This gives the protein CASSPSGTAYEQYF. The full variable domain, completed using reference TRBV2 and TRBJ2-7, is EPEVTQTPSHQVTQMGQEVILRCVPISNHLYFYWYRQILGQKVEFLVSFYNNEISEKSEIFDDQFSVERPDGSNFTLKIRSTKLEDSAMYFCASSPSGTAYEQYFGPGTRLTVT.

This chain joins TRBV7-2 and TRBJ2-2, with 8 positions matching TRBD1. Germline trimming cut 8 bases from V and 5 bases from J; bases unmatched to any gene: 10. CDR1 is SGHTA and CDR2 is FQGNSA in the germline V gene. This CDR3 comprises 15 residues. As DNA, the CDR3 is TGTGCCAGCTCTTCCCGGACAGGGTCGACCGGGGAGCTGTTTTTT. Its translation is CASSSRTGSTGELFF.

V gene TRBV13 combines with J gene TRBJ2-3; no clear D. There are 17 residues in the CDR3. V gave up 0 bases and J gave up 1 base, with 14 bases separating them. CDR1 PRHDT and CDR2 FYEKMQ come from the germline V gene (reference sequence). CDR3 bases: TGTGCCAGCAGCTTAGGGGGTCTAGTGGACGGCACAGATACGCAGTATTTT. Protein sequence: CASSLGGLVDGTDTQYF.

This CDR3 is CASSEPSAGTPQYF. The CDR3 DNA reads TGTGCCAGCAGTGAACCCTCGGCCGGGACCCCCCAGTATTTT. The chain couples TRBV25-1 to TRBJ2-3; D may be TRBD1 or TRBD2 (5 bases each). Germline assignment: CDR1 MGHDK and CDR2 SYGVNS. The CDR3 has 14 residues. V lost 2 bases, J lost 12 bases, and 18 bases lay in between.

Written as DNA, the CDR3 is TGTGCCTGGAGTGCCGGGACTAATCCCTACGAGCAGTACTTC. Translating gives CAWSAGTNPYEQYF. The rearrangement joins TRBV30 to TRBJ2-7, with 7 bases lining up with TRBD2. Germline V gene lookup returns CDR1 GTSNPN and CDR2 SVGIG (reference sequence). The J segment lost 2 bases and the V segment lost 1 base, leaving 5 bases of the junction unmatched. The CDR3 spans 14 residues.